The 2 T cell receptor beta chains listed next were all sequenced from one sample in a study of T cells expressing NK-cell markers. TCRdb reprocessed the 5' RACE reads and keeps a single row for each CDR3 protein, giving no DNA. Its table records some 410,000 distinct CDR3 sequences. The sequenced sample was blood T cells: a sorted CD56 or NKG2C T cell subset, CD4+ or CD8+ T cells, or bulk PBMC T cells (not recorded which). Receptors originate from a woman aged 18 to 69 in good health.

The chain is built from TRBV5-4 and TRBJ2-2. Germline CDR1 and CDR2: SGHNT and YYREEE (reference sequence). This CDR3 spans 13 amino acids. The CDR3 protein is CASRPYSTGELFF.

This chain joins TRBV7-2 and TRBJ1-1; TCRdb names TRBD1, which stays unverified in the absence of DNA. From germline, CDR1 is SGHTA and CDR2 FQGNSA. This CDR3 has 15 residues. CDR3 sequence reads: CASSPLGQQNTEAFF. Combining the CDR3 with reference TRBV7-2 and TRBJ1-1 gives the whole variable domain GAGVSQSPSNKVTEKGKDVELRCDPISGHTALYWYRQSLGQGLEFLIYFQGNSAPDKSGLPSDRFSAERTGGSVSTLTIQRTQQEDSAVYLCASSPLGQQNTEAFFGQGTRLTVV.